What follows is one T cell receptor beta chain and its context. The specificity of this receptor is unknown. Per-nucleotide qualities are absent, and no much larger clonotype sits a single base away. From the cysteine up to the phenylalanine, the CDR3 has a length of 16 residues. The DNA shown is the 48-base CDR3, in frame from base 1. From a lookup of the germline V gene, CDR1 and CDR2 are MNHEY and SVGAGI. The junction shows trimming of 2 bases on V and 5 bases on J, and the gene matches do not reach 11 bases of it. The sample originates from a study of blood T cell repertoires in COVID-19 (dated by TCRdb to the early 2020s). Looking at the study overall: Samples covering the acute and convalescent phases of COVID-19 were provided by collaborators in the United States, Italy and Spain. The prospective study material was composed of cDNA or gDNA derived from T cells, B-cell-depleted T cells, or PBMCs. Subjects who had been exposed to COVID-19, were actively infected with it, or had recovered from it provided the deeply sampled blood TCRbeta repertoires that made up the dataset. The repertoires were released in a freely available public database meant as a resource for research on the immune response to SARS-CoV-2. Samples were obtained from the ongoing ImmuneRACE study (first 160 participants) and from about 1,300 subjects provided by 6 global collaborators. The sample metadata nearly always contained a de-identified subject ID, COVID-19 status, age in years and sex. Where HLA class I and class II types were available, the types were taken from metadata supplied by the sample provider, not from assay-based typing. The paper's findings and limits, for the study overall: How much clinical and demographic metadata was included differed by source and by participant, and the metadata was provided uncurated.

TCRbeta CDR3 regions were amplified from genomic DNA by means of the immunoSEQ Assay, a bias-controlled multiplex PCR. Concerning the study's data processing: The number of nucleated cells in each sample was estimated by amplification of reference gene primers within the assay. Sequence reads were collapsed and filtered to measure the absolute abundance of every unique TCRbeta CDR3 rearrangement. For each sample, productive Simpson clonality was calculated by taking the square root of Simpson's diversity index across productive rearrangements. Here the immuneACCESS table is served through TCRdb, limited to in-frame sequences with V and J called. Missing clones are a known gap in these copies; in checked studies unresolved V genes cover under half, and the rest lacks a known reason. V and J calls plus clone size are reproduced from that table; the DNA served to infer D and trimming. The sample data list 280,000 or so clones, and 85% to 90% of these were observed just once. The ten largest clones capture about 1.8% of the sample.

Participants in the prospective study were aged 18 to 89 years, lived in 20 to 30 United States geographic areas, and enrolled through a virtual design. In the prospective study, cohorts were assigned on the basis of participant-reported clinical history obtained from a screening survey and a study questionnaire. Mobile phlebotomists in the prospective study collected whole blood, serum and a nasopharyngeal or oropharyngeal swab from every participant. Additional blood draws and questionnaires over an approximately 2-month period could optionally be provided by prospective study participants. Before DNA extraction, blood samples from the prospective study were shipped at room temperature or frozen.

The TCR sequence derives from a young woman with acute COVID-19. The specimen was PBMCs or T cells enriched from blood (not recorded which). The chain couples TRBV6-5 to TRBJ1-1, and 7 junction bases match TRBD1. The CDR3 protein is CASSYTRRQGRTEAFF. The nucleotides read TGTGCCAGCAGTTACACCCGCCGACAGGGAAGGACTGAAGCTTTCTTT.